These T cell receptor beta chains were read from a single sample in a study of cytomegalovirus exposure and HLA in healthy donors. The method was immunoSEQ multiplex PCR; TCRdb's version includes in-frame clones alone and lacks a portion of them. This table holds some 220,000 clones, approximately 84% found once. The source material was PBMCs. Every receptor here comes from a woman between 40 and 50 years old in good health and CMV-seronegative. The CDR3 runs from the conserved cysteine through the conserved F or W. D genes are given only for firm matches. Rows give clone size only sometimes, using once, few, many, or a class for an expanded clone.

j_call	d_call	clone_size	v_call	cdr3_aa	cdr3_nt
TRBJ1-5	.	.	TRBV19	CASSNRRFNQPQHF	TGTGCCAGTAGTAATCGTCGGTTTAATCAGCCCCAGCATTTT
TRBJ2-1	TRBD2	.	TRBV28	CASSSLAGGQDEQFF	TGTGCCAGCAGCTCACTAGCGGGGGGGCAGGATGAGCAGTTCTTC
TRBJ2-1	TRBD2	.	TRBV4-1	CASSQGGSPLIF	TGCGCCAGCAGCCAAGGCGGGAGCCCGTTGATCTTC
TRBJ2-7	TRBD2	.	TRBV11-2	CASSLEMASGGPRSSYEQYF	TGTGCCAGCAGCTTAGAGATGGCTAGCGGGGGCCCTAGGAGCTCCTACGAGCAGTACTTC
TRBJ2-1	.	.	TRBV5-1	CASSAGTLNEQFF	TGCGCCAGCAGCGCCGGGACTCTTAATGAGCAGTTCTTC
TRBJ2-2	TRBD1	.	TRBV7-9	CASSPNTGTGGTGELFF	TGTGCCAGCAGTCCAAATACCGGGACAGGGGGCACCGGGGAGCTGTTTTTT
TRBJ2-1	.	.	TRBV4-2	CASSQEDLASYNEQFF	TGTGCCAGCAGCCAAGAGGATCTAGCGAGCTACAATGAGCAGTTCTTC
TRBJ2-2	.	.	TRBV2	CASSGTSGELFF	TGTGCCAGCAGTGGGACATCCGGGGAGCTGTTTTTT
TRBJ1-5	.	.	TRBV19	CATGTVRQPQHF	TGTGCGACGGGAACAGTGCGTCAGCCCCAGCATTTT
TRBJ2-5	.	.	TRBV6-1	CASSEVGLGGDF	TGTGCCAGCAGTGAAGTAGGACTGGGCGGGGACTTC
TRBJ2-1	.	.	TRBV7-6	CASSAHLQGVDEQFF	TGTGCCAGCAGCGCCCATCTACAGGGTGTCGATGAGCAGTTCTTC
TRBJ2-7	.	.	TRBV5-1	CASSLGASRGYEQYF	TGCGCCAGCAGCTTGGGGGCGTCTCGGGGCTACGAGCAGTACTTC
TRBJ1-3	.	.	TRBV19	CASSTQGGNTIYF	TGTGCCAGTAGTACCCAGGGAGGAAACACCATATATTTT
TRBJ2-5	TRBD1	.	TRBV18	CASSPTGFQETQYF	TGTGCCAGCTCACCGACAGGGTTCCAAGAGACCCAGTACTTC
TRBJ1-2	TRBD1	.	TRBV7-6	CASSSYRGEGGYTF	TGTGCCAGCAGCTCCTACAGGGGAGAGGGGGGCTACACCTTC
TRBJ2-7	.	.	TRBV2	CASTTKQGSEVYF	TGTGCCAGCACGACCAAACAGGGTTCAGAGGTGTACTTC
TRBJ2-7	.	.	TRBV15	CATSRDSAGPYEQYF	TGTGCCACCAGCAGAGATAGCGCCGGACCCTACGAGCAGTACTTC
TRBJ1-6	.	.	TRBV19	CASSIAHHLHF	TGTGCCAGTAGTATAGCCCATCACCTCCACTTT
TRBJ1-1	.	.	TRBV5-4	CASWTQGLNTEAFF	TGTGCCAGTTGGACACAGGGTTTGAACACTGAAGCTTTCTTT
TRBJ2-7	TRBD2	.	TRBV28	CASSPGGPVYEQYF	TGTGCCAGCAGCCCGGGGGGGCCGGTATACGAGCAGTACTTC
TRBJ2-5	TRBD2	.	TRBV2	CASSKGLADQETQYF	TGTGCCAGCAGCAAGGGACTAGCGGACCAAGAGACCCAGTACTTC
TRBJ2-1	TRBD2	.	TRBV7-9	CASSLGGSGGHNEQFF	TGTGCCAGCAGCTTAGGTGGTAGCGGGGGGCACAATGAGCAGTTCTTC
TRBJ1-1	.	once	TRBV27	CATRPIGGPLGEAFF	TGTGCCACCAGACCCATCGGGGGGCCTTTGGGCGAAGCTTTCTTT
TRBJ2-5	.	.	TRBV4-2	CASTDVQGGETQYF	TGTGCCAGCACCGACGTACAGGGGGGGGAGACCCAGTACTTC
TRBJ2-7	TRBD2	once	TRBV18	CASSLSGESYEQYF	TGTGCCAGCTCACTGAGCGGGGAATCCTACGAGCAGTACTTC
TRBJ1-2	.	.	TRBV7-9	CASSLGGLHGYTF	TGTGCCAGCAGCTTAGGAGGTTTGCATGGCTACACCTTC
TRBJ1-2	.	once	TRBV28	CASSDGGTYGYTF	TGTGCCAGCAGTGATGGAGGGACCTATGGCTACACCTTC
TRBJ2-3	.	.	TRBV30	CAWTGDRSGTDTQYF	TGTGCCTGGACAGGAGACAGGTCCGGCACAGATACGCAGTATTTT
TRBJ1-1	TRBD1	.	TRBV6-5	CASSYPPGQGRTEAFF	TGTGCCAGCAGTTATCCTCCGGGACAGGGAAGGACTGAAGCTTTCTTT
TRBJ1-6	.	.	TRBV21-1	CASSGTGGRSYNSPLHF	TGTGCCAGCAGCGGGACAGGGGGGAGATCCTATAATTCACCCCTCCACTTT
TRBJ2-1	TRBD2	.	TRBV5-1	CASSLIGRGGGNEQFF	TGCGCCAGCAGCCTTATCGGGCGGGGGGGCGGCAATGAGCAGTTCTTC
TRBJ2-3	TRBD2	.	TRBV2	CASRAGGRDTQYF	TGTGCCAGCAGAGCGGGGGGGCGAGATACGCAGTATTTT
TRBJ2-1	TRBD2	.	TRBV7-3	CASSFSSGGYNEQFF	TGTGCCAGCAGCTTTTCCAGCGGGGGTTACAATGAGCAGTTCTTC
TRBJ1-5	.	.	TRBV6-5	CASSPGGGNQPQHF	TGTGCCAGCAGCCCGGGGGGCGGTAATCAGCCCCAGCATTTT
TRBJ2-7	.	.	TRBV5-1	CASSTTVQGTVAPREQYF	TGCGCCAGCAGCACCACTGTACAGGGAACGGTAGCCCCTAGAGAGCAGTACTTC